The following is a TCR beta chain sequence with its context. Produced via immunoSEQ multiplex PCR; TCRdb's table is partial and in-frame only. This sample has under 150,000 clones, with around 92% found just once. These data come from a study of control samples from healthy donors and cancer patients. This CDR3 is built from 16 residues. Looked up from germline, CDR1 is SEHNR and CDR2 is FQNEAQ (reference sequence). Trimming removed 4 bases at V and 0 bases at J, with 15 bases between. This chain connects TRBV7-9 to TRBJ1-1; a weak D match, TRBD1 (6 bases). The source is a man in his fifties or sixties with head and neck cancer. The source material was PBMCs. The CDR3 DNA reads TGTGCCAGCAGCTCCCTGGTGACAGGAATGAACACTGAAGCTTTCTTT. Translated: CASSSLVTGMNTEAFF.